The present T cell receptor (beta chain) was sequenced within a study of blood T cells in healthy people across ages. Every sample yielded at least 6.5 million isolated PBMCs. Then a second PCR, running roughly 7 to 11 cycles, was carried out with a sample-barcoded 5' primer and a J-beta primer mix. In TCRdb, the 5' RACE reads were re-called with MiXCR into one record per CDR3 protein. There are 2 million or so distinct CDR3 sequences in the sample; 49% occur only once, and over 2% lies in the top ten. The CDR3 runs to 17 residues. V was cut by 1 base and J by 0 bases, with 18 bases left in between. Germline V gene lookup returns CDR1 DFQATT and CDR2 SNEGSKA (reference sequence).

The sequencing input was blood. The clonotype originates from a woman between 40 and 50 years old in good health. J is TRBJ1-2 and V is TRBV20-1; no clear D. The CDR3 spells CSARGWALVGANYGYTF. The CDR3 DNA sequence: TGCAGTGCTAGAGGCTGGGCCCTCGTTGGAGCTAACTATGGCTACACCTTC.